The sequence of this T cell receptor (beta chain) was determined in a study of blood T cell repertoires in COVID-19. Across the study: PBMCs, B-cell-depleted T cells, or T cells provided the cDNA or gDNA that made up the material.

This clone was seen many times. V lost 0 bases and J 2 bases, leaving 11 bases between the germline ends. The germline CDR1 and CDR2 sequences are MGHRA and YSYEKL. This CDR3 contains 16 residues. Per the original methods: Researchers report that nucleated cell counts were estimated from reference gene primer amplification. Libraries were prepared by immunoSEQ multiplex PCR; TCRdb keeps only in-frame clonotypes and omits some of them. V, J and clone size derive from that table, while D and trimming were established from the DNA sequence. The sample carries 110,000 to 150,000 clones, around three quarters recorded once.

Sequenced sample: peripheral blood. The origin of this receptor is a man aged 50 or older with active or convalescent COVID-19. This chain links TRBV4-1 with TRBJ1-5; D gene uncertain. The CDR3 loop is CASSQDWQSGNQPQHF. The CDR3 region has the DNA TGCGCCAGCAGCCAAGATTGGCAGTCTGGCAATCAGCCCCAGCATTTT.